This is a list of T cell receptor beta chains from one sample in a study of regulatory T cells in long-lasting Graves disease. TCRdb passed the multiplex PCR reads through MiXCR, listing each CDR3 protein once. The sample records roughly 320,000 distinct CDR3 sequences, over 15% being singletons. The sample was also linked to a second study, of T cells in Graves' hyperthyroidism and ophthalmopathy.

Sequences were derived from peripheral blood mononuclear cells (PBMCs), sampled at new diagnosis, from a patient treated with antithyroid drugs. The source is a man in his forties or fifties with Graves disease. Each CDR3 is given without its conserved first and last residue.

v_gene,len,j_gene,CDR3aa
TRBV7-3,12,TRBJ2-3,ASSSLAGSDTQY
TRBV12-3/TRBV12-4,13,TRBJ1-5,ASRAREGGHQPQH
TRBV27,13,TRBJ2-3,ASSLRRGGTDTQY
TRBV6-5,15,TRBJ2-6,ASSSHRVLTGANVLT
TRBV5-6,12,TRBJ2-3,ASSTSRVTDTQY
TRBV28,13,TRBJ2-5,ASSQHQGNKRTQY
TRBV11-2,11,TRBJ1-3,ASRSFTGNTIY
TRBV7-9,12,TRBJ1-2,ASSYRQGAYGYT
TRBV9,13,TRBJ2-7,ASSVGGGGAYEQY
TRBV6-5,13,TRBJ1-2,ASSYPRTGVYGYT
TRBV7-6,12,TRBJ2-3,ASSLPQRHGTQY
TRBV20-1,12,TRBJ2-5,SARETGIVETQY
TRBV28,13,TRBJ2-7,ASSLSQAATYEQY
TRBV28,12,TRBJ1-2,ASSPSNSPNGYT
TRBV5-1,13,TRBJ2-5,ASSATGTGGETQY
TRBV7-2,14,TRBJ1-2,ASSLVVTESNYGYT
TRBV20-1,11,TRBJ2-1,SADRGSLGEQF
TRBV24-1,11,TRBJ2-3,ATSDLVADTQY
TRBV10-3,13,TRBJ2-5,AISESSTSGGTQY
TRBV18,13,TRBJ1-3,ASSPDRSSGNTIY
TRBV7-9,12,TRBJ2-7,ASSLGLGVYEQY
TRBV3-1,16,.,ASSQGLVGSGGWETQY
TRBV6-2/TRBV6-3,12,TRBJ2-5,ASNKQGAQETQY
TRBV6-2/TRBV6-3,15,TRBJ2-1,ASSYVLAGDTYNEQF
TRBV12-3/TRBV12-4,14,TRBJ1-4,ASSFGQGRGNEKLF
TRBV9,11,TRBJ2-5,ASSVRAQETQY
TRBV6-2/TRBV6-3,11,TRBJ2-3,ACSGPWEDTQY
TRBV20-1,11,TRBJ1-3,SARGLSGNTIY
TRBV29-1,12,TRBJ1-5,SVVLAEHDQPQH
TRBV6-1,11,TRBJ2-5,ASSHPGGETQY
TRBV10-3,16,TRBJ1-4,AISESPGTGTGAGKLF
TRBV5-5,13,TRBJ1-1,ASSFNVPWGTEAF
TRBV12-3/TRBV12-4,13,TRBJ1-1,ASSLGSPRDTEAF
TRBV11-2,11,TRBJ1-2,ASSLGRGWGYT
TRBV20-1,12,TRBJ2-3,SADTGTGGDTQY
TRBV6-4,13,TRBJ2-3,ASSDSAGGPDTQY
TRBV5-1,13,TRBJ2-7,ASSYFWGAGYEQY
TRBV6-1,11,TRBJ1-1,ASSRQVLTEAF
TRBV6-1,11,TRBJ2-3,ASSPGLAGTQY
TRBV7-9,12,TRBJ2-7,ASSLGGQFNEQY
TRBV27,13,TRBJ1-1,ASSLIPGGGTEAF
TRBV7-2,13,TRBJ2-5,ASSFPMGVSETQY
TRBV5-1,13,TRBJ2-4,ASSLVSGGANIQY
TRBV6-1,12,TRBJ2-3,ASSEAHRTDTQY
TRBV20-1,10,TRBJ1-5,SARRTNQPQH
TRBV6-1,13,TRBJ2-5,ASSDATGVYETQY
TRBV4-1,15,TRBJ2-7,ASSQGSLRTGVYEQY
TRBV4-1,11,TRBJ2-7,ASSPASRHEQY